This TCR beta chain originates from a study of Graves' ophthalmopathy and Graves' hyperthyroidism (dated by TCRdb to the late 2010s). Concerning the study at large: Peripheral blood was collected at initial diagnosis, prior to any treatment. An independent validation cohort was composed of some 18 hyperthyroidism patients and about 16 patients who later progressed from hyperthyroidism to ophthalmopathy. In 6 or 7 hyperthyroidism patients, T-cell repertoires of thyroid tissue and blood were compared. In total, under 150 blood samples were TCR-sequenced: approximately 42 ophthalmopathy, approximately 75 hyperthyroidism and some 17 hyperthyroidism-to-ophthalmopathy patients. To tell Graves' ophthalmopathy apart from Graves' hyperthyroidism, and to predict which patients would progress to ophthalmopathy, the study relied on TCR beta repertoire signatures. Once sampling was done, hyperthyroidism patients were given methimazole at a starting dose of 30 mg daily, while ophthalmopathy patients were given high-dose intravenous methylprednisolone. To explore V-J signatures that separate ophthalmopathy from hyperthyroidism, a discovery set of about a hundred patients was enrolled, consisting of fewer than 45 with ophthalmopathy and about 60 with stable hyperthyroidism. Overall study outcomes, separate from this receptor: In validation, the model predicted ophthalmopathy progression with more than 55% sensitivity and around 72% specificity; approximately 12 predicted patients were CT-confirmed with GO in a median of approximately 6.2 months. Most of the expanded thyroid clonotypes with a frequency above 0.001 were also detected in blood, and it was suggested that the thyroid immune response may be reflected by blood repertoires. No statistical method was used to predetermine the sample size, and group allocation was not hidden from the investigators. In cross-validation, the 13-signature model distinguished ophthalmopathy from stable hyperthyroidism with 85% to 90% sensitivity and about 84% specificity, and in the test set the corresponding values were approximately 80% and 68%.

From cysteine to phenylalanine, the CDR3 is 14 amino acids long. Just CDR3 DNA is preserved here, 42 bases in frame from base 1. Relative to germline, V is 7 bases shorter and J is 6 bases shorter, with 20 bases between their ends. Reading the germline V gene gives CDR1 SGHRS and CDR2 YFSETQ. TCR beta CDR3 regions were amplified from RNA transcripts for repertoire sequencing. HTBI primers and the Qiagen OneStep RT-PCR kit were used in a first-round RT-PCR, which was followed by a second-round multiplex PCR, size selection and purification. Libraries were sequenced on an Illumina HiSeq2000 using paired-end 100 bp reads. Under the source paper's analysis protocol: SOAPnuke was used to process the reads, removing any read that contained adapters or uncalled bases, had a mean Phred below 15, or lacked an exact match to the constant primer or identifier. COPE v1.2.5 was used to merge high-quality paired reads. Each unique nucleotide sequence was defined as a clonotype, and clonotypes were aligned to IMGT TRB V, D and J references with MiTCR v1.1. The analysis was limited to V-J combinations with a frequency above 0.0001, which together covered more than 98% of repertoires. For each V-J combination, a TCR clonal expansion and chaos score was defined as F50 clonal expansion divided by the chaos observed in the TCRdist matrix. Features were reduced by Welch's t-statistics and random forest to 10 to 15 V-J combinations, which fed a naive Bayes classifier. Thyroid-blood repertoire similarity was quantified with the Morisita-Horn index. TCRdb reanalyzed the raw reads on its own, using fastp at Q25 for trimming and MiXCR for clone calling, and kept in-frame beta chains. Entries are consolidated by CDR3 protein sequence, retaining the most common genes and DNA. V and J calls and clone size were set by TCRdb, not the authors. The sample yields more than 45,000 distinct CDR3 sequences; 50% to 65% were counted once. 23% of the sample goes to the ten largest clones.

Many counts were recorded for this clonotype. The clone's antigen remains unknown. No much larger clone exists at a distance of one base, and base qualities are not known. Patients with ophthalmopathy had moderately to severely active disease, with a Clinical Activity Score of 3 or more, a NOSPECS grade of 4 or more, and a disease duration of less than 3 months. Anyone with other autoimmune diseases, uncontrolled infections, pregnancy or lactation was excluded from the study. Diagnosis relied on clinical symptoms, serum thyroxine, TRAb, thyroid ultrasound and orbital computed tomography. PBMCs were isolated from about 9 ml of fresh peripheral blood by Ficoll-Paque density gradient centrifugation. Total RNA was extracted with Trizol reagent and quality-checked on an Agilent 2100 Bioanalyzer.

The receptor comes from an adult man with Graves' ophthalmopathy. Sequencing input: peripheral blood. The chain is made from TRBV5-1 and TRBJ2-7, with a tentative D call of TRBD1 or TRBD2, each matching 7 bases. Here the CDR3 is given as CASAPLQGGAEQYF. The bases read TGCGCCAGCGCCCCGCTCCAGGGGGGGGCCGAGCAGTACTTC.